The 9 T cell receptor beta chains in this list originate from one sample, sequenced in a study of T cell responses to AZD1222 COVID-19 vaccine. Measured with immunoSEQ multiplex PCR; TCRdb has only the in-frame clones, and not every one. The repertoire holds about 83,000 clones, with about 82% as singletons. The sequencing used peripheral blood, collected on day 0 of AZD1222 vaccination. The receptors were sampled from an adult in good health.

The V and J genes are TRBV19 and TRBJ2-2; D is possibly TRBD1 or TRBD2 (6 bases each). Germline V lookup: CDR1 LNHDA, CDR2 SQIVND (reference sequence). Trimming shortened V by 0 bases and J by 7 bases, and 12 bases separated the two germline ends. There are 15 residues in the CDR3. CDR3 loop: CASSIETGARGELFF. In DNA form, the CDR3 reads TGTGCCAGTAGTATAGAAACGGGGGCGCGCGGGGAGCTGTTTTTT. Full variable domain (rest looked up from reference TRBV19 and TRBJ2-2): DGGITQSPKYLFRKEGQNVTLSCEQNLNHDAMYWYRQDPGQGLRLIYYSQIVNDFQKGDIAEGYSVSREKKESFPLTVTSAQKNPTAFYLCASSIETGARGELFFGEGSRLTVL.

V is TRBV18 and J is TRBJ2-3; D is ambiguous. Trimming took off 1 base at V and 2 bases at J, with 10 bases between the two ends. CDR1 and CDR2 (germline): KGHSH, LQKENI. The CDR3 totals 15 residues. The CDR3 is CASSPRVLTTDTQYF. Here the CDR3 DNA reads TGTGCCAGCTCACCACGAGTCCTTACCACAGATACGCAGTATTTT. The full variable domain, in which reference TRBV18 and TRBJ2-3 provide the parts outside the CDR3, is NAGVMQNPRHLVRRRGQEARLRCSPMKGHSHVYWYRQLPEEGLKFMVYLQKENIIDESGMPKERFSAEFPKEGPSILRIQQVVRGDSAAYFCASSPRVLTTDTQYFGPGTRLTVL.

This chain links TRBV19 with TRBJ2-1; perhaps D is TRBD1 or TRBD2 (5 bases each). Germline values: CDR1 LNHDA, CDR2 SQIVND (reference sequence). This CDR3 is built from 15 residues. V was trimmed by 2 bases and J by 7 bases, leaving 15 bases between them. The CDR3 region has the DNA TGTGCCAGTAGTATATGGAATTGGGGGAGTAATGAGCAGTTCTTC. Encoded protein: CASSIWNWGSNEQFF.

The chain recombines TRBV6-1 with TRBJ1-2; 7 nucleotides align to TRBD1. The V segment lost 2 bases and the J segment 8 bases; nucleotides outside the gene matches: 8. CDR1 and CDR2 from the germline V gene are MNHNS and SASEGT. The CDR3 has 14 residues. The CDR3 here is CASSESRGLDGYTF. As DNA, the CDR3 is TGTGCCAGCAGTGAATCTAGGGGGCTCGACGGCTACACCTTC.

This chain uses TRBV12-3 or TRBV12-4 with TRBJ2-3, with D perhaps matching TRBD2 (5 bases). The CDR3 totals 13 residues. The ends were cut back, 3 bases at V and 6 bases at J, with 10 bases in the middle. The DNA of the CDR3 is TGTGCCAGCAGTTTCACTAGATTGGATACGCAGTATTTT. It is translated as CASSFTRLDTQYF.

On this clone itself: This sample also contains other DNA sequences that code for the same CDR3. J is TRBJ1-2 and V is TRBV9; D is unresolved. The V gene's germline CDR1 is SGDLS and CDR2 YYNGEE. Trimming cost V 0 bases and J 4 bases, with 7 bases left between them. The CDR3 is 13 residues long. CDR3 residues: CASSVGGVYGYTF. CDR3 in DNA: TGTGCCAGCAGCGTAGGTGGGGTCTATGGCTACACCTTC.

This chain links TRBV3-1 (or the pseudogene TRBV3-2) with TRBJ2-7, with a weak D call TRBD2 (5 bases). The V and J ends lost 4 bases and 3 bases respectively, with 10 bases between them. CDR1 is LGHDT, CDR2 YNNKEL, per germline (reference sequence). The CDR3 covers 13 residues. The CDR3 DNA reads TGTGCCAGCAGCCGCGGGCAGCGCTACGAGCAGTACTTC. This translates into CASSRGQRYEQYF.

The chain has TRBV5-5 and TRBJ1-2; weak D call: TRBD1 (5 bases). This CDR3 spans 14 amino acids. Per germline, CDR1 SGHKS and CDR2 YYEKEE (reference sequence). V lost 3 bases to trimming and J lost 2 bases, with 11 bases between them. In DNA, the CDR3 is TGTGCCAGCAGCTCGGGACGCCAGAACTATGGCTACACCTTC. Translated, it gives CASSSGRQNYGYTF.

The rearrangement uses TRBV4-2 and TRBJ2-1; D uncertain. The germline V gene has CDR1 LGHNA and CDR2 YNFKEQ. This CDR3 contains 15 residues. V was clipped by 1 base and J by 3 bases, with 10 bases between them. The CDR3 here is CASSQGSQNYNEQFF. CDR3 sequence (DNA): TGTGCCAGCAGCCAAGGGAGCCAAAACTACAATGAGCAGTTCTTC.